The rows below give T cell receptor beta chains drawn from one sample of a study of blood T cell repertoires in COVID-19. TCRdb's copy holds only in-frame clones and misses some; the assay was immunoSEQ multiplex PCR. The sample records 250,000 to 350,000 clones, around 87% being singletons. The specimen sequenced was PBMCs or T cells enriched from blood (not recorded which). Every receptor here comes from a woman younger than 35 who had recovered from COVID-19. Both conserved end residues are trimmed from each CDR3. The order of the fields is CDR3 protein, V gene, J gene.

CDR3 protein: ASSPPWAGGRETQY; V gene: TRBV6-2/TRBV6-3; J gene: TRBJ2-5
CDR3 protein: ASSLRNSPLH; V gene: TRBV27; J gene: TRBJ1-6
CDR3 protein: ASSGPGDRVGNTIY; V gene: TRBV27; J gene: TRBJ1-3
CDR3 protein: ASSLGSALEYTQY; V gene: TRBV5-8; J gene: TRBJ2-3
CDR3 protein: ASSHPGANEKLF; V gene: TRBV7-9; J gene: TRBJ1-4
CDR3 protein: ASSFLRSYNEQF; V gene: TRBV5-6; J gene: TRBJ2-1
CDR3 protein: ASSRQGAENTGELF; V gene: TRBV11-3; J gene: TRBJ2-2
CDR3 protein: ASSPVGGQGDEQY; V gene: TRBV9; J gene: TRBJ2-7
CDR3 protein: SVDVSRNTEAF; V gene: TRBV29-1; J gene: TRBJ1-1
CDR3 protein: ASSMGLAGYSYNEQF; V gene: TRBV19; J gene: TRBJ2-1
CDR3 protein: ASSPTNRGGEKLF; V gene: TRBV18; J gene: TRBJ1-4
CDR3 protein: ASRRTSGGGTYNEQF; V gene: TRBV7-7; J gene: TRBJ2-1
CDR3 protein: ASSLGLAGADTQY; V gene: TRBV5-8; J gene: TRBJ2-3
CDR3 protein: ASKGDREPYGYT; V gene: TRBV19; J gene: TRBJ1-2
CDR3 protein: ASSLVSGGGNNEQF; V gene: TRBV5-1; J gene: TRBJ2-1
CDR3 protein: SVDVAYGYT; V gene: TRBV29-1; J gene: TRBJ1-2
CDR3 protein: ASSLSGTGGTEAF; V gene: TRBV27; J gene: TRBJ1-1
CDR3 protein: ASSLGGEAEAF; V gene: TRBV12-3/TRBV12-4; J gene: TRBJ1-1
CDR3 protein: AWSVTSFPPTQY; V gene: TRBV30; J gene: TRBJ2-5
CDR3 protein: ASSLSYLAGDDKDQY; V gene: TRBV11-2; J gene: TRBJ2-5
CDR3 protein: ASSQGDGQGTTEAF; V gene: TRBV14; J gene: TRBJ1-1
CDR3 protein: ASSLKTGSTEAF; V gene: TRBV19; J gene: TRBJ1-1
CDR3 protein: ASSLVASSYEQY; V gene: TRBV5-1; J gene: TRBJ2-7
CDR3 protein: ASLGQFSGNTIY; V gene: TRBV6-5; J gene: TRBJ1-3
CDR3 protein: ASSLSRGVFTGELF; V gene: TRBV7-9; J gene: TRBJ2-2
CDR3 protein: AASNWRGLGNQPQH; V gene: TRBV5-8; J gene: TRBJ1-5
CDR3 protein: ASSQTGVEQY; V gene: TRBV4-1; J gene: TRBJ2-7
CDR3 protein: ASSQDRQGSYNEQF; V gene: TRBV4-2; J gene: TRBJ2-1
CDR3 protein: ASTLGQGAAYEQY; V gene: TRBV5-1; J gene: TRBJ2-7
CDR3 protein: SAARPTEAF; V gene: TRBV20-1; J gene: TRBJ1-1
CDR3 protein: ASSLDASGGYEQY; V gene: TRBV11-3; J gene: TRBJ2-7
CDR3 protein: ASNKQGTRGYT; V gene: TRBV9; J gene: TRBJ1-2
CDR3 protein: ASSDSYRTGGYT; V gene: TRBV27; J gene: TRBJ1-2
CDR3 protein: ASSFKGQITEAF; V gene: TRBV5-4; J gene: TRBJ1-1
CDR3 protein: ASSPTGAYEQY; V gene: TRBV10-1; J gene: TRBJ2-7
CDR3 protein: ASRGEQGLSTIY; V gene: TRBV21-1; J gene: TRBJ1-3
CDR3 protein: ASNFRGESREKLF; V gene: TRBV7-9; J gene: TRBJ1-4
CDR3 protein: ASRDLRSEKLF; V gene: TRBV27; J gene: TRBJ1-4
CDR3 protein: ASSPQPPGQGSSPLH; V gene: TRBV7-8; J gene: TRBJ1-6
CDR3 protein: ASSQGMDFSSNQPQH; V gene: TRBV3-1/TRBV3-2; J gene: TRBJ1-5
CDR3 protein: ASSLQGYEQY; V gene: TRBV5-1; J gene: TRBJ2-7
CDR3 protein: ATSRVPSGGSYNEQF; V gene: TRBV15; J gene: TRBJ2-1
CDR3 protein: ASRGGRNQPQH; V gene: TRBV6-5; J gene: TRBJ1-5
CDR3 protein: ASSETPVYGYT; V gene: TRBV6-1; J gene: TRBJ1-2
CDR3 protein: SVEAGIYEQY; V gene: TRBV29-1; J gene: TRBJ2-7
CDR3 protein: ASSQPTGLDPTDTQY; V gene: TRBV4-1; J gene: TRBJ2-3
CDR3 protein: ASSFSGGASEQY; V gene: TRBV5-6; J gene: TRBJ2-7
CDR3 protein: ASSDAQGYEQY; V gene: TRBV6-1; J gene: TRBJ2-7
CDR3 protein: SVTGLSGNTIY; V gene: TRBV29-1; J gene: TRBJ1-3
CDR3 protein: ASNGAAPPNEKLF; V gene: TRBV28; J gene: TRBJ1-4
CDR3 protein: ASSQGLAGAGDTQY; V gene: TRBV3-1/TRBV3-2; J gene: TRBJ2-3
CDR3 protein: ASRGQMNTEAF; V gene: TRBV6-5; J gene: TRBJ1-1